The 26 T cell receptor beta chains given below trace back to one sample, sequenced in a study of CD8 T cells in ankylosing spondylitis. TCRdb fed the 5' RACE reads into MiXCR, producing one record per CDR3 protein. The profile shows under 250,000 distinct CDR3 sequences, 8% to 10% of them singletons. The sample was blood, either unsorted or a sorted T cell fraction (not recorded which). These receptors were obtained from a female donor with ankylosing spondylitis or in good health (not recorded which).

This clonotype was observed at least ten times. This chain joins TRBV7-2 and TRBJ2-3; D uncertain. Trimming removed 5 bases from V and 2 bases from J, with 11 bases in between. CDR1 is SGHTA, CDR2 FQGNSA, per germline. The CDR3 is made up of 14 amino acids. CDR3 amino acids: CASSPASNTDTQYF. The CDR3 DNA follows: TGTGCCAGCAGCCCTGCCTCAAACACAGATACGCAGTATTTT.

This clonotype was observed at least ten times. J is TRBJ2-1 and V is TRBV9; 8 bases agree with TRBD2. V dropped 0 bases and J dropped 2; count of bases not matched to a gene: 4. This CDR3 has 16 amino acids. Germline CDR1 is SGDLS and CDR2 is YYNGEE. The CDR3 nucleotides read TGTGCCAGCAGCGTAGCTACTAGCGGAACCTACAATGAGCAGTTCTTC. Its protein product is CASSVATSGTYNEQFF.

At least ten counts were recorded for this clonotype. V usage is TRBV6-1 and J usage is TRBJ2-2; D tentatively fits TRBD1 or TRBD2 (6 bases each). Germline V gene lookup returns CDR1 MNHNS and CDR2 SASEGT. The V gene lost 10 bases and the J gene lost 3 bases, with 15 bases spanning the gap. The CDR3 is made up of 14 amino acids. For the CDR3, the DNA is TGTGCCACCAAGAGGGGGGTGGACACCGGGGAGCTGTTTTTT. This translates into CATKRGVDTGELFF.

This clonotype was seen more than once but under ten times. The rearrangement joins TRBV7-9 to TRBJ1-2; possibly TRBD1 for D (6 bases). Germline V gene lookup returns CDR1 SEHNR and CDR2 FQNEAQ (reference sequence). The CDR3 consists of 14 residues. Trimming left V 7 bases short and J 8 bases short, with 20 bases between. DNA for the CDR3: TGTGCCAGCATACCACCGGGAGGGGGAAAAGGCTACACCTTC. Protein product: CASIPPGGGKGYTF. Full variable domain (rest looked up from reference TRBV7-9 and TRBJ1-2): DTGVSQNPRHKITKRGQNVTFRCDPISEHNRLYWYRQTLGQGPEFLTYFQNEAQLEKSRLLSDRFSAERPKGSFSTLEIQRTEQGDSAMYLCASIPPGGGKGYTFGSGTRLTVV.

This clonotype was observed at least ten times. The chain uses TRBV6-1 and TRBJ2-3; D uncertain. Germline CDR1 is MNHNS and CDR2 is SASEGT. Trimming took 2 bases from V and 1 from J, leaving 10 bases between them. CDR3 length equals 15 residues. The DNA for the CDR3 is TGTGCCAGCAGTGAACAGCCCAGACGCACAGATACGCAGTATTTT. As protein: CASSEQPRRTDTQYF.

The table lists this clonotype with many counts. The chain carries TRBV7-8 and TRBJ2-2; TRBD1 matches at 7 bases. V lost 5 bases, J lost 6 bases, and 3 bases stayed unmatched. The germline V gene has CDR1 SGHVS and CDR2 FQNEAQ. CDR3 length: 13 amino acids. In DNA form, the CDR3 reads TGTGCCAGCAGCAAGACAGGGCCCGGGGAGCTGTTTTTT. Translated: CASSKTGPGELFF.

This clonotype appeared many times. V usage is TRBV13 and J usage is TRBJ2-2; 7 nucleotides agree with TRBD1. This CDR3 contains 14 residues. V trimming: 10 bases; J trimming: 1 base; junction bases outside the gene matches: 6. Germline CDR1 and CDR2: PRHDT and FYEKMQ (reference sequence). The CDR3 DNA follows: TGTGCCACCGAGGGACAGCTGAACACCGGGGAGCTGTTTTTT. Translated: CATEGQLNTGELFF.

This clonotype occurred many times. The rearrangement links TRBV20-1 to TRBJ1-1, with 7 bases fitting TRBD1. CDR3 length: 13 residues. The V gene end was trimmed by 6 bases and the J gene end by 7 bases; junction bases not matched to a gene: 11. Germline CDR1 DFQATT, CDR2 SNEGSKA (reference sequence). The CDR3 here is CSAKTGLGLEAFF. In DNA form, the CDR3 reads TGCAGTGCCAAGACAGGGTTGGGGCTTGAAGCTTTCTTT.

Many counts were recorded for this clonotype. The chain couples TRBV5-6 to TRBJ2-4; perhaps TRBD2 as D (5 bases). The CDR3 consists of 15 residues. Germline V CDR1 and CDR2: SGHDT, YYEEEE. Deletions cut 5 bases from V and 2 bases from J, with 14 bases between. CDR3: CASSPRLNPKNIQYF. CDR3 DNA: TGTGCCAGCAGTCCTCGACTAAACCCCAAAAACATTCAGTACTTC.

The chain uses TRBV7-2 and TRBJ2-7, with D possibly TRBD2 on 6 matching bases. The germline CDR1 and CDR2 sequences are SGHTA and FQGNSA. The V gene lost 6 bases and the J gene lost 2 bases, with 23 bases spanning the gap. This CDR3 has 17 amino acids. CDR3 coding DNA: TGTGCCAGCAGTTCAGTATCGGGAGCCCAGATTACCTACGAGCAGTACTTC. This codes for CASSSVSGAQITYEQYF.

This clonotype was counted many times. The CDR3 nucleotides read TGCGCCAGCAGCTTGTCCGTGACTAGCGGGAGTACCGGGGAGCTGTTTTTT. Encoded protein: CASSLSVTSGSTGELFF. The chain recombines TRBV5-1 with TRBJ2-2; 12 bases match TRBD2. V shed 1 base, J shed 5 bases, and the junction held 6 bases outside the gene matches. Germline-derived CDR1 and CDR2 are SGHRS and YFSETQ. This CDR3 contains 17 residues.

This clonotype was seen ten or more times. The chain joins TRBV10-3 to TRBJ2-3, with D unresolved. Trimming took 6 bases from V and 4 from J, leaving 5 bases between them. The CDR3 runs 11 residues. From germline, CDR1 is ENHRY and CDR2 SYGVKD. This chain's CDR3 is CAIRGADTQYF. In DNA, the CDR3 is TGTGCCATCAGAGGCGCAGATACGCAGTATTTT.

This clonotype has a count of ten or more. The chain employs TRBV27 and TRBJ1-1; 7 bases align to TRBD1. CDR3 length equals 14 residues. Losses at the gene ends were 7 bases for V and 2 bases for J; bases not matched to a gene: 7. CDR1 and CDR2 (germline): MNHEY, SMNVEV (reference sequence). CDR3 sequence (DNA): TGTGCCAGCAAGGGGGGACAGCCTAACACTGAAGCTTTCTTT. This gives the protein CASKGGQPNTEAFF.

This clonotype was found a few times. The chain employs TRBV5-1 and TRBJ2-7; a weak D match, TRBD2 (6 bases). CDR3 length: 16 residues. From germline, CDR1 is SGHRS and CDR2 YFSETQ. Trimming pared 4 bases from V and 5 bases from J, leaving 22 bases between. The CDR3 nucleotides read TGCGCCAGCAGCCTGCCGGGCGGGACGGCCCAGGACGAGCAGTACTTC. Translation: CASSLPGGTAQDEQYF.

This clonotype was seen ten or more times. The chain is built from TRBV29-1 and TRBJ1-1; no firm D call. The CDR3 totals 14 residues. V gave up 0 bases and J gave up 6 bases, with 14 bases separating them. The germline CDR1 and CDR2 sequences are SQVTM and ANQGSEA. The CDR3 loop is CSVEDLGQFSEAFF. The CDR3 DNA reads TGCAGCGTTGAAGATCTAGGGCAGTTTTCTGAAGCTTTCTTT.

This clonotype was seen at least ten times. The chain is built from TRBV20-1 and TRBJ2-1; 7 bases line up with TRBD1. This CDR3 is 18 amino acids long. Germline V gene data show CDR1 as DFQATT and CDR2 as SNEGSKA (reference sequence). V lost 6 bases and J lost 5; bases outside the gene matches: 22. The CDR3 loop is CSAFDPKTGVRGHNEQFF. CDR3 nucleotide sequence: TGCAGTGCCTTCGATCCGAAAACAGGGGTCAGGGGCCACAATGAGCAGTTCTTC.

Ten or more counts support this clonotype. This chain joins TRBV20-1 and TRBJ2-3; maybe TRBD2 (5 bases). Germline loops: CDR1 DFQATT, CDR2 SNEGSKA (reference sequence). The germline V and J ends were trimmed by 0 bases and 5 bases, with 15 bases remaining between them. This CDR3 spans 15 amino acids. The CDR3 DNA sequence: TGCAGTGCTAGAGATCGAGGGTCTGGCGGAGATACGCAGTATTTT. It translates to CSARDRGSGGDTQYF.

In its sample, this clonotype was seen many times. The gene calls are TRBV29-1 and TRBJ2-2, with a tentative D call TRBD1 (6 bases). Germline CDR1 and CDR2: SQVTM and ANQGSEA. Trimming cost V 6 bases and J 7 bases, with 18 bases left between them. The CDR3 has 14 amino acids. The DNA of the CDR3 is TGCAGCGTCCTCGGGACATCTCTCCACGGGGAGCTGTTTTTT. It codes for CSVLGTSLHGELFF.

On this clonotype: One end of the junction fails to match germline, which may point to a read error. This chain links TRBV7-9 with TRBJ2-7; no firm D call. CDR1 and CDR2 (germline): SEHNR, FQNEAQ (reference sequence). This CDR3 region has 13 residues. CDR3 in amino acids: CASSSPGAYEQYF. CDR3 nucleotide sequence: TGTGCCAGTAGCTCCCCTGGGGCCTACGAGCAGTACTTC.

This clonotype was seen many times. This chain links TRBV6-2 or TRBV6-3 with TRBJ2-7; 7 positions match TRBD2. Germline-derived CDR1 and CDR2 are MNHEY and SVGEGT. The ends lost 5 bases at V and 9 bases at J; junction bases unmatched: 10. This CDR3 is built from 13 residues. This chain's CDR3 is CASSTAGLHGQYF. The DNA for the CDR3 is TGTGCCAGCAGTACGGCGGGACTACACGGGCAGTACTTC.

This clonotype was observed a handful of times. V gene TRBV6-1 combines with J gene TRBJ2-1, with 12 bases fitting TRBD2. Trimming at V came to 6 bases and at J to 8 bases, leaving 14 bases not matched to a gene. The CDR3 length is 17 residues. CDR1 MNHNS and CDR2 SASEGT come from the germline V gene. CDR3 amino acids: CASRTPRTSGALHEQFF. In DNA, the CDR3 is TGTGCCAGCAGAACCCCACGGACTAGCGGGGCCCTCCATGAGCAGTTCTTC.

The chain uses TRBV7-9 and TRBJ2-3; D uncertain. Per the germline V gene, CDR1 is SEHNR and CDR2 is FQNEAQ (reference sequence). CDR3 size: 15 residues. Trimming cost V 2 bases and J 4 bases, with 13 bases left between them. This chain's CDR3 is CASSLHGPPPDTQYF. CDR3 in DNA: TGTGCCAGCAGCTTACACGGCCCCCCCCCAGATACGCAGTATTTT. The variable domain in full, completed from reference TRBV7-9 and TRBJ2-3, reads DTGVSQNPRHKITKRGQNVTFRCDPISEHNRLYWYRQTLGQGPEFLTYFQNEAQLEKSRLLSDRFSAERPKGSFSTLEIQRTEQGDSAMYLCASSLHGPPPDTQYFGPGTRLTVL.

The chain is built from TRBV29-1 and TRBJ2-7; 9 bases align to TRBD1. Germline V gene sequence: CDR1 SQVTM, CDR2 ANQGSEA. Trimming at V came to 6 bases and at J to 7 bases, leaving 7 bases not matched to a gene. This CDR3 region has 12 residues. As DNA, the CDR3 is TGCAGCGTGGGAAACAGGGGGCGAGAGCAGTACTTC. The encoded protein is CSVGNRGREQYF.

This clonotype was seen ten or more times. The chain employs TRBV29-1 and TRBJ1-1; D is possibly TRBD1 (5 bases). V gave up 6 bases and J gave up 0 bases, with 8 bases separating them. The germline V gene has CDR1 SQVTM and CDR2 ANQGSEA. This CDR3 contains 12 residues. The CDR3 coding sequence is TGCAGCGTGGGACCGATGAACACTGAAGCTTTCTTT. It yields the protein CSVGPMNTEAFF.

This sequence joins TRBV15 and TRBJ2-7; D uncertain. V was shortened by 1 base and J by 7 bases, with 14 bases between the two germline ends. Germline CDR1 is LNHNV and CDR2 is YYDKDF (reference sequence). This CDR3 is built from 14 residues. The DNA of the CDR3 is TGTGCCACCAGCAGAGGAATAGCCAGTGGGGAGCAGTACTTC. Translated, it gives CATSRGIASGEQYF.

This clonotype was observed at least ten times. The rearrangement joins TRBV20-1 to TRBJ1-1; 7 positions match TRBD1. CDR3 length: 13 amino acids. The V segment lost 6 bases and the J segment 0 bases; nucleotides outside the gene matches: 4. Germline V gives CDR1 DFQATT, CDR2 SNEGSKA (reference sequence). The CDR3 sequence: CSARTGLNTEAFF. The CDR3 DNA sequence: TGCAGTGCCCGGACAGGCTTGAACACTGAAGCTTTCTTT.